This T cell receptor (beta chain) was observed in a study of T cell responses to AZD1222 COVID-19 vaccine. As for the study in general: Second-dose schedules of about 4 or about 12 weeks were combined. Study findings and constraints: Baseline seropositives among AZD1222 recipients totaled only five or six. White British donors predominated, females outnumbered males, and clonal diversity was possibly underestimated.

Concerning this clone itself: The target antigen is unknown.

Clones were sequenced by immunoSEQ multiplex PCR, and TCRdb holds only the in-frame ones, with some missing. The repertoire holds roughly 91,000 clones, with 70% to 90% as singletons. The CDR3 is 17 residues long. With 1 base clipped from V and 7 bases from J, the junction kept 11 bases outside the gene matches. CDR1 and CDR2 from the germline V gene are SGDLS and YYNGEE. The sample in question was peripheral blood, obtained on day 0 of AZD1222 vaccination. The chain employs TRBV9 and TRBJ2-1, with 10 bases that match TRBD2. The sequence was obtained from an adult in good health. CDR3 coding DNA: TGTGCCAGCAGCGTAACTAGCGGGAAGGCTGGGGGAAATGAGCAGTTCTTC. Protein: CASSVTSGKAGGNEQFF.